This entry lists 13 T cell receptor beta chains sequenced from one sample in a study of a mutant IDH1 vaccine in newly diagnosed glioma. Assay used: immunoSEQ multiplex PCR; TCRdb lists only in-frame clones, some missing. The sample holds about 60,000 clones, about 86% seen once. Time point described: week 5, during vaccination. A single vaccine dose contained 300 ug of mutant IDH1 20-mer peptide, and topical imiquimod was used with it. The antigens for these receptors are not known. Sample: PBMCs, taken from a glioma patient whose treatment included an IDH1 peptide vaccine. The receptors shown here come from a woman aged 45-65 years with glioma.

The chain combines TRBV12-5 with TRBJ1-6; weak D call: TRBD1 (5 bases). Between the trimmed V and J ends, which lost 6 bases and 7 bases, there was a span of 13 bases. Germline V lookup: CDR1 LGHNT, CDR2 FRNRAP. The CDR3 contains 14 residues. The CDR3 DNA reads as TGTGCTAGTGGGACGGACACACTAAATTCACCCCTCCACTTT. Its translation is CASGTDTLNSPLHF. The entire variable domain, with the rest obtained from reference TRBV12-5 and TRBJ1-6, is as follows: DARVTQTPRHKVTEMGQEVTMRCQPILGHNTVFWYRQTMMQGLELLAYFRNRAPLDDSGMPKDRFSAEMPDATLATLKIQPSEPRDSAVYFCASGTDTLNSPLHFGNGTRLTVT.

This chain connects TRBV7-6 to TRBJ1-2, with D tentatively TRBD1 (6 bases). CDR3 length: 13 amino acids. CDR1 is SGHVS, CDR2 FNYEAQ, per germline. Between the trimmed V and J ends, which lost 5 bases and 1 base, there was a span of 8 bases. CDR3 loop: CASSLDSNYGYTF. The CDR3 nucleotides read TGTGCCAGCAGCCTGGACAGTAACTATGGCTACACCTTC.

The rearrangement joins TRBV4-3 to TRBJ1-1; 8 bases are shared with TRBD1. The junction had 4 bases not matched to a gene; V was cut back by 0 bases and J by 4 bases. Germline assignment: CDR1 LGHNA and CDR2 YSLEER. The CDR3 loop spans 15 amino acids. Here the CDR3 reads CASSQDRTGITEAFF. Written as DNA, the CDR3 is TGCGCCAGCAGCCAAGACCGGACAGGGATCACTGAAGCTTTCTTT.

This clone has a single count. The V call is TRBV6-5, the J call TRBJ1-1; no clear D. The CDR3 runs to 11 residues. Trimming removed 4 bases at V and 11 bases at J, with 11 bases between. The germline CDR1 and CDR2 sequences are MNHEY and SVGAGI. The CDR3 DNA is TGTGCCAGCAGTTCCTCCCTCAGGGCTTTCTTT. Residues: CASSSSLRAFF.

The chain is built from TRBV11-3 and TRBJ2-7, with 10 nucleotides matching TRBD1. The CDR3 totals 14 residues. V gave up 4 bases and J gave up 6 bases; unmatched junction bases: 6. Germline CDR1 reads SGHNT; CDR2 reads YENEEA. CDR3 bases: TGTGCCAGCAGCTACCGGACAGGGGGAGGCGAGCAGTACTTC. Its translation: CASSYRTGGGEQYF.

The J gene is TRBJ1-2, the V gene TRBV28, with D possibly being TRBD1 (5 bases). V lost 5 bases, J lost 7 bases, and 20 bases lay in between. This CDR3 comprises 15 residues. CDR1 is MDHEN and CDR2 is SYDVKM in the germline V gene. As DNA, the CDR3 is TGTGCCAGCAGTACTCCCTTCCCCGGGGGAGGTGGCTACACCTTC. Amino acid sequence: CASSTPFPGGGGYTF.

The gene calls are TRBV15 and TRBJ2-3, with D possibly being TRBD1 or TRBD2 (6 bases each). Germline-derived CDR1 and CDR2 are LNHNV and YYDKDF (reference sequence). Trimming pared 1 base from V and 6 bases from J, leaving 20 bases between. The CDR3 loop spans 17 amino acids. CDR3 in amino acids: CATSRGGAILSTDTQYF. The CDR3 DNA sequence: TGTGCCACCAGCAGAGGGGGGGCCATCTTGTCCACGGATACGCAGTATTTT.

V is TRBV18 and J is TRBJ2-6, with a tentative D call TRBD1 (6 bases). V lost 6 bases, J lost 2 bases, and 14 bases lay in between. CDR1 KGHSH and CDR2 LQKENI come from the germline V gene. The CDR3 is 16 amino acids. CDR3 nucleotides: TGTGCCAGCTCTCGGGACACTCTCCCTGGGGCCAACGTCCTGACTTTC. Its translation is CASSRDTLPGANVLTF.

The V and J genes are TRBV6-1 and TRBJ2-3; TRBD1 might be the D (5 bases). Trimming removed 8 bases from V and 2 bases from J, with 14 bases in between. Germline assignment: CDR1 MNHNS and CDR2 SASEGT. This CDR3 comprises 14 residues. The CDR3 spells CASQSQGATDTQYF. CDR3 DNA: TGTGCCAGCCAGAGTCAGGGCGCCACAGATACGCAGTATTTT.

V usage is TRBV29-1 and J usage is TRBJ1-5; weak D call: TRBD1 (5 bases). V dropped 5 bases and J dropped 1 base, with 12 bases sitting between them. CDR3 length: 14 residues. Germline loops: CDR1 SQVTM, CDR2 ANQGSEA. CDR3 nucleotides: TGCAGCGTTTCTGAAGGGGTAAGCAATCAGCCCCAGCATTTT. It codes for CSVSEGVSNQPQHF. The full variable domain, rest sourced from reference TRBV29-1 and TRBJ1-5, is SAVISQKPSRDICQRGTSLTIQCQVDSQVTMMFWYRQQPGQSLTLIATANQGSEATYESGFVIDKFPISRPNLTFSTLTVSNMSPEDSSIYLCSVSEGVSNQPQHFGDGTRLSIL.

This clone was detected once. The rearrangement joins TRBV4-1 to TRBJ1-4; 9 bases fit TRBD1. The V segment lost 0 bases and the J segment 8 bases; nucleotides outside the gene matches: 10. The CDR3 length is 17 residues. The germline V gene has CDR1 MGHRA and CDR2 YSYEKL. CDR3 in DNA: TGCGCCAGCAGCCAAGATACGATGGACAGGGGTTGGGAAAAACTGTTTTTT. Residues: CASSQDTMDRGWEKLFF.

The gene calls are TRBV27 and TRBJ2-5; 7 nucleotides align to TRBD1. The CDR3 runs to 14 residues. Germline CDR1 is MNHEY and CDR2 is SMNVEV (reference sequence). V dropped 0 bases and J dropped 5; count of bases not matched to a gene: 3. CDR3 DNA sequence: TGTGCCAGCAGTTTATCGACAGGGCGGGAGACCCAGTACTTC. It translates to CASSLSTGRETQYF.

CDR3 nucleotides: TGTGCCAGTAGTCTTCAGGGGGTAGAAGAGACCCAGTACTTC. Its translation is CASSLQGVEETQYF. V usage is TRBV19 and J usage is TRBJ2-5; 7 bases agree with TRBD1. The length of the CDR3 is 14 residues. Germline CDR1 reads LNHDA; CDR2 reads SQIVND (reference sequence). The J segment lost 3 bases and the V segment lost 5 bases, leaving 6 bases of the junction unmatched.